This passage covers 24 T cell receptor beta chains from one sample sequenced in a study of blood T cell repertoires in COVID-19. TCRdb's table, derived via immunoSEQ multiplex PCR, lists solely in-frame clones and lacks some. This table has approximately 350,000 clones, about 89% appearing once. The specimen sequenced was peripheral blood. The receptors derive from a woman between 45 and 60 years old with COVID-19, enrolled during active disease.

Notes on this clone: Additional DNA sequences in this sample encode the identical CDR3. The gene calls are TRBV4-1 and TRBJ2-3; no definite D call. This CDR3 comprises 13 residues. Trimming removed 1 base at V and 6 bases at J, with 8 bases between. In germline, CDR1 is MGHRA, CDR2 YSYEKL. This CDR3 is CASSQVAADTQYF. For the CDR3, the DNA is TGCGCCAGCAGCCAAGTGGCGGCGGATACGCAGTATTTT.

The J gene is TRBJ1-6, the V gene TRBV30; D call uncertain. CDR1 is GTSNPN and CDR2 is SVGIG in the germline V gene (reference sequence). The CDR3 runs 13 residues. Deletions cut 4 bases from V and 6 bases from J, with 10 bases between. The CDR3 sequence: CAWNAGGNSPLHF. The DNA for the CDR3 is TGTGCCTGGAACGCGGGAGGTAATTCACCCCTCCACTTT.

The rearrangement uses TRBV21-1 and TRBJ2-5; the DNA was not compared with TRBD1, the D call given in the table. TRBV21-1 counts as a pseudogene. This CDR3 region has 15 residues. The CDR3 sequence: CASSPTGTNQETQYF. The DNA of the CDR3 is TGTGCCAGCAGCCCGACAGGGACAAACCAAGAGACCCAGTACTTC.

The chain uses TRBV27 and TRBJ1-2; tentatively, D is TRBD1 (6 bases). Per germline, CDR1 MNHEY and CDR2 SMNVEV (reference sequence). The CDR3 sequence is 15 residues long. V was shortened by 1 base and J by 5 bases, with 14 bases between the two germline ends. The CDR3 sequence is CASSLFRTATYGYTF. CDR3 DNA sequence: TGTGCCAGCAGTTTATTCCGGACAGCCACTTATGGCTACACCTTC.

This clone appeared once. The gene calls are TRBV7-9 and TRBJ2-7; 9 bases line up with TRBD1. With V trimmed by 6 bases and J by 12 bases, 9 bases remained unmatched. The CDR3 is 12 residues long. From germline, CDR1 is SEHNR and CDR2 FQNEAQ (reference sequence). The CDR3 nucleotides read TGTGCCAGCAGGCCCGGGACAGGGAGGCCGTACTTC. Protein sequence: CASRPGTGRPYF.

The chain employs TRBV5-6 and TRBJ1-2, with unresolved D. The CDR3 has 13 residues. V was pared by 4 bases and J by 5 bases, with 12 bases between. CDR1 SGHDT and CDR2 YYEEEE come from the germline V gene. The CDR3 spells CASSMVSGYGYTF. In nucleotides, the CDR3 is TGTGCCAGCAGCATGGTATCGGGGTATGGCTACACCTTC.

The chain carries TRBV29-1 and TRBJ1-2; no reliable D call. Germline V gene sequence: CDR1 SQVTM, CDR2 ANQGSEA. V was shortened by 6 bases and J by 6 bases, with 8 bases between the two germline ends. The CDR3 length is 10 residues. In DNA, the CDR3 is TGCAGCGTGTTAGTAGATGGCTACACCTTC. Its translation is CSVLVDGYTF.

Note on this clone: One junction end disagrees with the germline gene, perhaps due to a read error. The V and J genes are TRBV19 and TRBJ1-1, with D possibly being TRBD1 (5 bases). There are 14 residues in the CDR3. In germline, CDR1 is LNHDA, CDR2 SQIVND (reference sequence). CDR3 loop: CASSIGWSDTEAFF. The CDR3 region has the DNA TGTGCCAGTAGTATCGGGTGGTCGGACACAGAAGCTTTCTTT.

This chain joins TRBV5-1 and TRBJ2-5; the D gene is possibly TRBD2 (5 bases). The germline V and J ends were trimmed by 5 bases and 2 bases, with 19 bases remaining between them. There are 16 residues in the CDR3. Germline CDR1 reads SGHRS; CDR2 reads YFSETQ. CDR3: CASRPRRDLTQETQYF. The DNA of the CDR3 is TGCGCCAGCAGACCTAGACGGGATCTAACTCAAGAGACCCAGTACTTC.

The V gene is TRBV19, the J gene TRBJ1-5; D is unresolved. In germline, CDR1 is LNHDA, CDR2 SQIVND (reference sequence). V shed 5 bases and J shed 4 bases, with 12 bases lying between them. CDR3 length equals 14 residues. Here the CDR3 DNA reads TGTGCCAGTAGTGACCGGGAGTATAATCAGCCCCAGCATTTT. Translated, it gives CASSDREYNQPQHF.

The chain has TRBV6-5 and TRBJ2-7; unclear D gene. The CDR3 consists of 14 residues. CDR1 MNHEY and CDR2 SVGAGI come from the germline V gene. V shed 2 bases and J shed 3 bases, with 11 bases lying between them. The chain's CDR3 is CASSYSPESYEQYF. The DNA of the CDR3 is TGTGCCAGCAGTTACAGTCCCGAGAGCTACGAGCAGTACTTC.

The chain has TRBV29-1 and TRBJ2-1, with 10 bases fitting TRBD2. This CDR3 is 16 amino acids long. Germline lookup yields CDR1 SQVTM and CDR2 ANQGSEA. The V segment lost 5 bases and the J segment 5 bases; nucleotides outside the gene matches: 12. CDR3 sequence: CSVRGVGAGGNNEQFF. The CDR3 bases are TGCAGCGTTCGGGGGGTTGGAGCGGGAGGGAACAATGAGCAGTTCTTC.

This sequence joins TRBV6-5 and TRBJ2-7; 7 nucleotides line up with TRBD2. The V segment lost 2 bases and the J segment 3 bases; nucleotides outside the gene matches: 10. Germline V lookup: CDR1 MNHEY, CDR2 SVGAGI. This CDR3 is built from 16 residues. The CDR3 sequence is CASSYPTSLGNYEQYF. CDR3 nucleotide sequence: TGTGCCAGCAGTTACCCGACTAGCTTGGGAAACTACGAGCAGTACTTC.

The J gene is TRBJ2-7, the V gene TRBV7-9; 7 bases map to TRBD1. Germline assignment: CDR1 SEHNR and CDR2 FQNEAQ (reference sequence). The V and J ends lost 1 base and 0 bases, in that order; junction bases with no gene match: 6. The CDR3 contains 16 residues. The CDR3 DNA is TGTGCCAGCAGCTTAGGTTCGGACAGGAACTCCTACGAGCAGTACTTC. This codes for CASSLGSDRNSYEQYF.

This chain connects TRBV7-2 to TRBJ2-3; 15 positions match TRBD2. From germline, CDR1 is SGHTA and CDR2 FQGNSA. The CDR3 totals 16 residues. Trimming took 6 bases from V and 4 from J; bases not matched to a gene: 5. The CDR3 DNA reads as TGTGCCAGCAGGCATGGACTAGCGGGAGGGTCAGATACGCAGTATTTT. Residues: CASRHGLAGGSDTQYF.

This clone was seen once. The chain carries TRBV11-2 and TRBJ2-6; D is perhaps TRBD1 (6 bases). The CDR3 contains 19 residues. V lost 0 bases and J lost 0, with 15 bases in between. Germline CDR1 reads SGHAT; CDR2 reads FQNNGV. CDR3 DNA: TGTGCCAGCAGCTTAGATCTCAGAAACAGGGTCTCTGGGGCCAACGTCCTGACTTTC. It is translated as CASSLDLRNRVSGANVLTF.

The gene calls are TRBV19 and TRBJ1-2; possibly TRBD1 for D (6 bases). V gave up 8 bases and J gave up 1 base, with 29 bases separating them. Per germline, CDR1 LNHDA and CDR2 SQIVND (reference sequence). The CDR3 is made up of 19 amino acids. The CDR3 is CASGPFGIQATGDNYGYTF. CDR3 DNA sequence: TGTGCCAGTGGTCCGTTCGGGATCCAAGCGACAGGTGATAACTATGGCTACACCTTC.

The V call is TRBV19, the J call TRBJ1-1; 8 positions agree with TRBD1. Germline CDR1 LNHDA, CDR2 SQIVND (reference sequence). V was clipped by 1 base and J by 10 bases; unmatched bases: 11. The CDR3 is made up of 15 amino acids. CDR3 sequence: CASSIGVGQGARAFF. The CDR3 bases are TGTGCCAGTAGTATAGGGGTCGGGCAGGGGGCTCGAGCTTTCTTT.

The chain is built from TRBV7-8 and TRBJ2-7; D is possibly TRBD2 (5 bases). From germline, CDR1 is SGHVS and CDR2 FQNEAQ. V was trimmed by 4 bases and J by 2 bases, leaving 12 bases between them. The CDR3 runs to 14 residues. CDR3: CASSYGKGAYEQYF. CDR3 bases: TGTGCCAGCAGCTACGGGAAAGGTGCCTACGAGCAGTACTTC.

The chain links TRBV5-8 to TRBJ2-1; tentative D call: TRBD1 (7 bases). CDR3 size: 17 residues. Trimming stripped 2 bases from V and 5 bases from J, with 20 bases between. CDR1 and CDR2 from the germline V gene are SGHTS and YDEGEE. CDR3 protein: CASSFVLTGRFDNEQFF. CDR3 in DNA: TGTGCCAGCAGCTTTGTCTTGACAGGGAGGTTCGACAATGAGCAGTTCTTC. The variable domain in full, with the rest retrieved from reference TRBV5-8 and TRBJ2-1, is EAGVTQSPTHLIKTRGQQATLRCSPISGHTSVYWYQQALGLGLQFLLWYDEGEERNRGNFPPRFSGRQFPNYSSELNVNALELEDSALYLCASSFVLTGRFDNEQFFGPGTRLTVL.

The chain combines TRBV11-3 with TRBJ1-1; D is undetermined. V was clipped by 0 bases and J by 1 base, with 12 bases between them. Per germline, CDR1 SGHNT and CDR2 YENEEA. The CDR3 runs 16 residues. The CDR3: CASSLDPARWNTEAFF. The CDR3 nucleotides read TGTGCCAGCAGCTTAGATCCCGCCAGGTGGAACACTGAAGCTTTCTTT.

The gene calls are TRBV19 and TRBJ1-3; weak D call: TRBD1 (6 bases). Germline CDR1 is LNHDA and CDR2 is SQIVND (reference sequence). The CDR3 has 16 residues. Trimming left V 3 bases short and J 4 bases short, with 16 bases between. CDR3 region: CASSMGQGRLGNTIYF. The DNA for the CDR3 is TGTGCCAGTAGTATGGGGCAGGGGAGACTCGGAAACACCATATATTTT.

The chain employs TRBV4-1 and TRBJ1-2, with 7 bases that match TRBD1. The V and J ends lost 1 base and 2 bases, in that order; junction bases with no gene match: 7. Looked up from germline, CDR1 is MGHRA and CDR2 is YSYEKL. This CDR3 comprises 16 residues. The CDR3 DNA reads TGCGCCAGCAGCCAAGCACCGGGACAGAGCAACTATGGCTACACCTTC. Protein: CASSQAPGQSNYGYTF.

The chain combines TRBV19 with TRBJ1-1; D unclear. The germline V and J ends were trimmed by 3 bases and 2 bases, with 7 bases remaining between them. CDR1 is LNHDA, CDR2 SQIVND, per germline (reference sequence). CDR3 length: 13 residues. This CDR3 is CASSMYRNTEAFF. DNA for the CDR3: TGTGCCAGTAGTATGTACAGAAACACTGAAGCTTTCTTT.